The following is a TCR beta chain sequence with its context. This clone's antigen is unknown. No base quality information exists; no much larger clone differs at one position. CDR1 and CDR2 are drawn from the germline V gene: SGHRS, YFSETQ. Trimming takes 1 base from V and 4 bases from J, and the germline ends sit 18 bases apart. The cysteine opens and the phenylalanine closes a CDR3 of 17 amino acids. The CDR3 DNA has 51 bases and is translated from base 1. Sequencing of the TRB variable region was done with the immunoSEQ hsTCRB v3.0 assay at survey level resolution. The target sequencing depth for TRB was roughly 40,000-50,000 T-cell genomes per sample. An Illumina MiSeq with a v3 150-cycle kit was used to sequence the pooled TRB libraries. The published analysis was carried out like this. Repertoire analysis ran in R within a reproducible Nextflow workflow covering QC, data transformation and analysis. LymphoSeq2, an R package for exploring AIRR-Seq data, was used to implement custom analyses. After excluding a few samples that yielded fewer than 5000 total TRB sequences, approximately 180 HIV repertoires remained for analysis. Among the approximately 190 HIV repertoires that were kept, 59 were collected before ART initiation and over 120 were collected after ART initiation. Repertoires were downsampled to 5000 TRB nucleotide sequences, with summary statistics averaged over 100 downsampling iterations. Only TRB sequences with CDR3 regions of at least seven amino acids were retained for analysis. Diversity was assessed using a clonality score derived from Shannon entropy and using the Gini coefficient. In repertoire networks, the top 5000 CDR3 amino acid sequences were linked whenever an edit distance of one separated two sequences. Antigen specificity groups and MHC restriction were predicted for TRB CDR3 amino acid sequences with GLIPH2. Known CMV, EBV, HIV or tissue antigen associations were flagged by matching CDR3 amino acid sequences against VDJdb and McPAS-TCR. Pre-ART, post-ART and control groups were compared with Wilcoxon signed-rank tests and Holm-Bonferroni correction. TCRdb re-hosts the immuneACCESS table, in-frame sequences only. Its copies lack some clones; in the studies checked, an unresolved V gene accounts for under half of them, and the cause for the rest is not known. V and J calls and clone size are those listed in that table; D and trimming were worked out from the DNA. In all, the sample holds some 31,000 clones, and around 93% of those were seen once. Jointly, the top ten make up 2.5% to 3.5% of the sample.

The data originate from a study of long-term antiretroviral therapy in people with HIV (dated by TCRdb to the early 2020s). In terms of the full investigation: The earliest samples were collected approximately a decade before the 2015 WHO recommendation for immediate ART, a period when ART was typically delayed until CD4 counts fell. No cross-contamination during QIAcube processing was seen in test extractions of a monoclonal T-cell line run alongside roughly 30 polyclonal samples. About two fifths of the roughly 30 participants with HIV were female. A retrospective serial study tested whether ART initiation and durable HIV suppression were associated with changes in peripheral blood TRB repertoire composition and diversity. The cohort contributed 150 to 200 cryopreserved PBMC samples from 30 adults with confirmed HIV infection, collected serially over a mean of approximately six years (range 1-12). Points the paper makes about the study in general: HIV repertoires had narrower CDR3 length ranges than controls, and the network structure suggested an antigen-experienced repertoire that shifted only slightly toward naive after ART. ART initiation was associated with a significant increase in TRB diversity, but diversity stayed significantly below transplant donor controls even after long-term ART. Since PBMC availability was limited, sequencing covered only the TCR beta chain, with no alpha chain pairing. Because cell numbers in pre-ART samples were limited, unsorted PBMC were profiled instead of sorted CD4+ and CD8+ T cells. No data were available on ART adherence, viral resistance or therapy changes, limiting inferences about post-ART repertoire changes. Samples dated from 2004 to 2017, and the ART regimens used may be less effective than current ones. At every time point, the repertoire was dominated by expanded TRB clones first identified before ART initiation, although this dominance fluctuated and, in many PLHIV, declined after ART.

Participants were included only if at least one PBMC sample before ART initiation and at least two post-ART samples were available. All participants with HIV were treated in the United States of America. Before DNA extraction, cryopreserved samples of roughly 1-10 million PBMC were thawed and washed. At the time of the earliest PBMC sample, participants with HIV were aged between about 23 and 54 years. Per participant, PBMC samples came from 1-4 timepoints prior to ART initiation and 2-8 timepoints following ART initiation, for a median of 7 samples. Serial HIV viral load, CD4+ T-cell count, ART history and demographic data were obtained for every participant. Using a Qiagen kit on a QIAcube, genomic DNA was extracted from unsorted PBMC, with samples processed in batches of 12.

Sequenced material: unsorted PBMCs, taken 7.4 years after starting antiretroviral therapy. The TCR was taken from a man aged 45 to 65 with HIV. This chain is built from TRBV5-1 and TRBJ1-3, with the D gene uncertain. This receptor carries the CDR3 CASSLNPGSPGGNTIYF. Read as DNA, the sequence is TGCGCCAGCAGCTTGAATCCCGGCAGCCCGGGCGGAAACACCATATATTTT.